This T cell receptor beta chain was sequenced in a study of T cells after yellow fever vaccination. TCRdb ran MiXCR on the 5' RACE reads and lists one entry per CDR3 protein. The sample consists of 55,000 to 70,000 distinct CDR3 sequences, approximately 7% of them appearing once. Trimming removed 2 bases from V and 8 bases from J, with 10 bases in between. CDR1 and CDR2 from the germline V gene are SQVTM and ANQGSEA. The CDR3 extends over 12 amino acids. This clonotype was detected many times. The source is a young man who received the YFV17D yellow fever vaccine. The V call is TRBV29-1, the J call TRBJ2-1, with D possibly being TRBD1 or TRBD2 (5 bases each). The sample here was CD8+ T cells sorted from PBMCs, taken approximately 40 days after the first yellow fever vaccination. The CDR3 sequence is CSVEQGADEQFF. CDR3 DNA sequence: TGCAGCGTTGAACAGGGAGCGGATGAGCAGTTCTTC.